What follows are 23 T cell receptor beta chains derived from one specimen sequenced in a study of T cells in Graves' hyperthyroidism and ophthalmopathy. Using RNA transcripts as the source, TCR beta CDR3 regions were amplified. The study used the HTBI primer set for a first-round RT-PCR of the TCR CDR3. TCRdb reprocessed the multiplex PCR reads via MiXCR and lists one record per CDR3 protein. The sample contains 350,000 to 400,000 distinct CDR3 sequences, over 11% of which appear only once. The sample taken for sequencing was blood. The receptors were sampled from a woman aged 55-70 years with Graves' hyperthyroidism.

This clonotype has a handful of counts. This CDR3 reads CASSLGALNTETQYF. CDR3 nucleotides: TGCGCCAGCAGCTTGGGGGCCCTTAACACGGAGACCCAGTACTTC. The chain uses TRBV5-1 and TRBJ2-5, with no clear D. The CDR3 extends over 15 amino acids. Germline assignment: CDR1 SGHRS and CDR2 YFSETQ. Trimming took off 0 bases at V and 5 bases at J, with 14 bases between the two ends.

The V and J genes are TRBV6-2 or TRBV6-3 and TRBJ2-3; 7 bases map to TRBD2. CDR1 and CDR2 (germline): MNHEY, SVGEGT. Losses at the gene ends were 0 bases for V and 1 base for J; bases not matched to a gene: 4. The CDR3 extends over 16 amino acids. The CDR3 coding sequence is TGTGCCAGCAGTTACTCACGGCGGGAGCGCACAGATACGCAGTATTTT. As protein: CASSYSRRERTDTQYF.

The chain joins TRBV29-1 to TRBJ2-7; D is possibly TRBD1 (5 bases). Trimming removed 2 bases from V and 2 bases from J, with 7 bases in between. Per the germline V gene, CDR1 is SQVTM and CDR2 is ANQGSEA. The CDR3 is 12 amino acids. The DNA for the CDR3 is TGCAGCGTTGAATCAGGGACCTACGAGCAGTACTTC. Amino acid sequence: CSVESGTYEQYF.

This clonotype has at least ten counts. J is TRBJ2-3 and V is TRBV13; 8 bases fit TRBD2. Germline V gene sequence: CDR1 PRHDT, CDR2 FYEKMQ (reference sequence). The CDR3 loop spans 17 amino acids. V shed 5 bases, J shed 8 bases, and the junction held 18 bases outside the gene matches. CDR3 loop: CASSLHAGTSVPSTQYF. The CDR3 DNA reads TGTGCCAGCAGCCTCCACGCCGGGACTAGTGTACCCTCTACGCAGTATTTT.

The table lists this clonotype with many counts. V is TRBV7-9 and J is TRBJ2-7; D may correspond to TRBD1 or TRBD2 (5 bases each). The V gene's germline CDR1 is SEHNR and CDR2 FQNEAQ (reference sequence). The CDR3 is 12 amino acids. Trimming took off 8 bases at V and 5 bases at J, with 13 bases between the two ends. CDR3 nucleotides: TGTGCCAGCCGGGGCCTAGGGGACGAGCAGTACTTC. This encodes CASRGLGDEQYF.

This clonotype showed up many times. This rearrangement joins TRBV20-1 to TRBJ2-7; D is undetermined. The CDR3 totals 15 residues. Between the trimmed V and J ends, which lost 5 bases and 1 base, there was a span of 18 bases. Germline V gene data show CDR1 as DFQATT and CDR2 as SNEGSKA (reference sequence). This CDR3 is CSAWTPRSQSYEQYF. The CDR3 bases are TGCAGTGCTTGGACGCCCAGATCCCAATCCTACGAGCAGTACTTC.

This clonotype has a count of ten or more. The V gene is TRBV4-1, the J gene TRBJ2-1, with 7 bases fitting TRBD1. Trimming removed 0 bases from V and 7 bases from J; junction bases left unmatched: 12. Germline V gives CDR1 MGHRA, CDR2 YSYEKL. The CDR3 is made up of 17 amino acids. CDR3 amino acids: CASSQDGPGGSLNEQFF. In DNA, the CDR3 is TGCGCCAGCAGCCAAGATGGGCCAGGGGGAAGTCTAAATGAGCAGTTCTTC.

A few counts support this clonotype. This sequence joins TRBV7-8 and TRBJ2-4; the match to TRBD1 covers 8 bases. The V gene's germline CDR1 is SGHVS and CDR2 FQNEAQ. This CDR3 is built from 20 residues. Trimming cost V 4 bases and J 0 bases; bases outside gene matches: 17. The CDR3 loop reads CASSYLRGTGALLAKNIQYF. Written as DNA, the CDR3 is TGTGCCAGCAGCTACCTGAGGGGGACAGGTGCCCTCCTAGCCAAAAACATTCAGTACTTC.

J is TRBJ1-4 and V is TRBV19, with a weak D call TRBD1 (6 bases). The CDR3 extends over 15 amino acids. Trimming pared 6 bases from V and 3 bases from J, leaving 14 bases between. Looked up from germline, CDR1 is LNHDA and CDR2 is SQIVND (reference sequence). CDR3 sequence: CASSPDRPSNEKLFF. The DNA for the CDR3 is TGTGCCAGTAGCCCAGACAGGCCCTCTAATGAAAAACTGTTTTTT.

This chain joins TRBV25-1 and TRBJ1-5; TRBD1 might be the D (5 bases). The CDR3 is made up of 14 amino acids. Trimming shortened V by 4 bases and J by 4 bases, and 11 bases separated the two germline ends. CDR1 and CDR2 (germline): MGHDK, SYGVNS. Here the CDR3 DNA reads TGTGCCAGCAGTGGTAGGGGTGGGAATCAGCCCCAGCATTTT. Amino acid sequence: CASSGRGGNQPQHF. Looking up the rest from reference TRBV25-1 and TRBJ1-5 gives the full variable domain: EADIYQTPRYLVIGTGKKITLECSQTMGHDKMYWYQQDPGMELHLIHYSYGVNSTEKGDLSSESTVSRIRTEHFPLTLESARPSHTSQYLCASSGRGGNQPQHFGDGTRLSIL.

This rearrangement joins TRBV27 to TRBJ2-1, with D possibly TRBD2 on 6 matching bases. Germline V gene sequence: CDR1 MNHEY, CDR2 SMNVEV (reference sequence). Trimming cost V 1 base and J 0 bases, with 10 bases left between them. This CDR3 has 16 amino acids. The CDR3, as DNA: TGTGCCAGCAGTTTATACGACGGGAGCTCCTACAATGAGCAGTTCTTC. Translated, it gives CASSLYDGSSYNEQFF.

This clonotype was counted only a few times. This sequence joins TRBV3-1 and TRBJ2-1, with D possibly being TRBD1 or TRBD2 (7 bases each). This CDR3 has 18 amino acids. V was trimmed by 0 bases and J by 7 bases, leaving 22 bases between them. Germline CDR1 is LGHDT and CDR2 is YNNKEL (reference sequence). The CDR3 protein is CASSQDLGMGEGANEQFF. DNA for the CDR3: TGTGCCAGCAGCCAAGATCTAGGGATGGGGGAGGGGGCAAATGAGCAGTTCTTC.

Comment on this clonotype: A clone one base away is much larger, so this may be a read error. V is TRBV6-2 or TRBV6-3 and J is TRBJ2-1; maybe TRBD1 (6 bases). Germline lookup yields CDR1 MNHEY and CDR2 SVGEGT. The CDR3 spans 14 residues. CDR3 amino acids: CASSYGGPYNEQSF. The DNA of the CDR3 is TGTGCCAGCAGTTACGGGGGCCCCTACAATGAGCAGTCCTTC.

This clonotype came up many times. The genes are TRBV12-3 or TRBV12-4 and TRBJ2-1, with D hard to call. The CDR3 contains 14 residues. Trimming took 3 bases from V and 8 from J, leaving 14 bases between them. In DNA, the CDR3 is TGTGCCAGCAGTTTGTTGGCTGGCTTCGATGAGCAGTTCTTC. This translates into CASSLLAGFDEQFF.

In this sample, this clonotype turned up a few times. J is TRBJ1-2 and V is TRBV9; no definite D call. Deletions cut 1 base from V and 3 bases from J, with 7 bases between. The CDR3 spans 13 residues. Germline CDR1 SGDLS, CDR2 YYNGEE. The CDR3 region has the DNA TGTGCCAGCAGCGTAAATTCAGACTATGGCTACACCTTC. Amino acids: CASSVNSDYGYTF.

The table lists this clonotype with a few counts. The chain employs TRBV4-2 and TRBJ1-5, with 10 bases that match TRBD1. J was trimmed by 5 bases and V by 2 bases; bases with no gene match: 6. Germline-derived CDR1 and CDR2 are LGHNA and YNFKEQ. CDR3 length: 16 amino acids. CDR3 nucleotide sequence: TGTGCCAGCAGCCAACTGACAGGGGGCGCCGATCAGCCCCAGCATTTT. It codes for CASSQLTGGADQPQHF.

This clonotype was seen many times. The chain recombines TRBV2 with TRBJ1-1; possibly TRBD1 for D (6 bases). The CDR3 runs 13 residues. Germline assignment: CDR1 SNHLY and CDR2 FYNNEI. Trimming cost V 6 bases and J 3 bases, with 11 bases left between them. The CDR3 region is CASRQGYDTEAFF. CDR3 DNA: TGTGCCAGCAGGCAGGGGTACGACACTGAAGCTTTCTTT. Full variable domain (remainder filled in from reference TRBV2 and TRBJ1-1): EPEVTQTPSHQVTQMGQEVILRCVPISNHLYFYWYRQILGQKVEFLVSFYNNEISEKSEIFDDQFSVERPDGSNFTLKIRSTKLEDSAMYFCASRQGYDTEAFFGQGTRLTVV.

This clonotype was seen many times. V is TRBV7-2 and J is TRBJ2-7; a possible D gene is TRBD2 (5 bases). With 5 bases removed from V and 2 bases from J, the gap between germline ends came to 19 bases. Germline CDR1 reads SGHTA; CDR2 reads FQGNSA. The CDR3 consists of 16 residues. The CDR3 nucleotides read TGTGCCAGCAGCCTCAGATTGGGAGTTGATACCTACGAGCAGTACTTC. It codes for CASSLRLGVDTYEQYF.

This clonotype was observed a few times. V gene TRBV30 combines with J gene TRBJ1-4; weak D call: TRBD1 (5 bases). The CDR3 covers 14 residues. Trimming took off 5 bases at V and 8 bases at J, with 18 bases between the two ends. Germline V lookup: CDR1 GTSNPN, CDR2 SVGIG (reference sequence). This chain's CDR3 is CAWEADKVGEKLFF. The CDR3 nucleotides are TGTGCCTGGGAGGCGGACAAGGTAGGCGAAAAACTGTTTTTT.

Only a few counts were recorded for this clonotype. The rearrangement uses TRBV11-2 and TRBJ2-7; TRBD2 matches 8 bases. J gave up 2 bases and V 2 bases, and 2 bases lay outside the gene matches. The CDR3 is made up of 14 amino acids. The germline gives CDR1 SGHAT, CDR2 FQNNGV. The CDR3 sequence: CASSLREGAYEQYF. The CDR3 coding sequence is TGTGCCAGCAGCTTACGGGAGGGGGCCTACGAGCAGTACTTC.

This clonotype was detected a few times. The rearrangement joins TRBV6-2 or TRBV6-3 to TRBJ2-1; D is uncertain. Germline V CDR1 and CDR2: MNHEY, SVGEGT. Trimming left V 0 bases short and J 7 bases short, with 19 bases between. The CDR3 is made up of 17 amino acids. The CDR3 loop reads CASSYSTVTPVRNEQFF. CDR3 bases: TGTGCCAGCAGTTACTCGACTGTGACCCCCGTTCGGAATGAGCAGTTCTTC.

The rearrangement joins TRBV29-1 to TRBJ2-1; TRBD2 agrees at 15 bases. The CDR3 loop spans 15 amino acids. Germline loops: CDR1 SQVTM, CDR2 ANQGSEA. Trimming at V came to 7 bases and at J to 13 bases, leaving 14 bases not matched to a gene. The CDR3 DNA is TGCAGCGCCCAGAAATCGTGGACTAGCGGGAGGGATCAGTTCTTC. Its translation: CSAQKSWTSGRDQFF.

This clonotype showed up many times. The chain recombines TRBV29-1 with TRBJ2-7, with D perhaps TRBD2 (6 bases). CDR3 length equals 11 residues. The ends were cut back, 3 bases at V and 5 bases at J, with 8 bases in the middle. CDR1 SQVTM and CDR2 ANQGSEA come from the germline V gene. The CDR3 nucleotides are TGCAGCGTTGAGGAGGGGCACGAGCAGTACTTC. It yields the protein CSVEEGHEQYF.